The entry below gives a single TCR beta chain sequence along with its context. Its antigen remains unidentified. This entry belongs to a study of T cell responses to AZD1222 COVID-19 vaccine. Study-wide results and limits: Regions 160-218 and 743-854 held dominance among vaccine-associated CD4 TCRs, which spanned spike. Only a handful of AZD1222 recipients, roughly six in all, had baseline seropositivity.

Libraries were prepared by immunoSEQ multiplex PCR; TCRdb keeps only in-frame clonotypes and omits some of them. The sample includes roughly 200,000 clones, more than 85% seen only once; the top ten take around 1%. With 5 bases removed from V and 3 bases from J, the gap between germline ends came to 17 bases. Germline V gene lookup returns CDR1 MNHEY and CDR2 SVGEGT. This CDR3 contains 15 residues. The specimen was peripheral blood, collected on day 0 of MenACWY control vaccination. J is TRBJ2-7 and V is TRBV6-2 or TRBV6-3; D uncertain. This receptor was taken from an adult in good health. The CDR3 protein is CASSPSSWESYEQYF. The CDR3, as DNA: TGTGCCAGCAGTCCGTCCAGCTGGGAAAGCTACGAGCAGTACTTC.